A single sample gave rise to the 18 T cell receptor beta chains below, sequenced in a study of cytomegalovirus exposure and HLA in healthy donors. PCR primers comprised 60 Vbeta and 13 Jbeta primers. Assay used: immunoSEQ multiplex PCR; TCRdb lists only in-frame clones, some missing. The sample consists of more than 150,000 clones, roughly 87% of them appearing once. The sequenced sample was PBMCs. The receptor source for this set is a girl in the first two years of life in good health and CMV-seronegative.

This chain joins TRBV6-1 and TRBJ2-3, with TRBD2 identical over 10 bases. CDR1 and CDR2 from the germline V gene are MNHNS and SASEGT. The CDR3 is 14 residues long. After removal of 8 bases from V and 1 base from J, the junction contained 3 bases not matched to a gene. CDR3 amino acids: CASQGLARTDTQYF. The CDR3 DNA sequence: TGTGCCAGCCAGGGACTAGCGCGCACAGATACGCAGTATTTT.

This chain uses TRBV14 with TRBJ2-7, with TRBD2 identical over 9 bases. Unmatched junction bases numbered 11, after V lost 3 bases and J lost 5 bases. Germline CDR1 and CDR2: SGHDN and FVKESK. CDR3 length: 16 residues. CDR3 amino acids: CASSHRRASGIDEQYF. CDR3 DNA: TGTGCCAGCAGCCATAGAAGGGCTAGCGGGATCGACGAGCAGTACTTC.

The chain recombines TRBV5-1 with TRBJ2-3; 10 nucleotides agree with TRBD1. This CDR3 spans 16 amino acids. Germline trimming cut 3 bases from V and 2 bases from J; bases unmatched to any gene: 6. Germline V CDR1 and CDR2: SGHRS, YFSETQ. CDR3 amino acids: CASSSRDRGLTDTQYF. The CDR3 nucleotides read TGCGCCAGCAGCTCCCGGGACAGGGGTCTCACAGATACGCAGTATTTT.

The V call is TRBV5-1, the J call TRBJ2-5; D gene uncertain. Germline-derived CDR1 and CDR2 are SGHRS and YFSETQ. The length of the CDR3 is 14 residues. Trimming stripped 0 bases from V and 1 base from J, with 7 bases between. In DNA, the CDR3 is TGCGCCAGCAGCTTGGGACTGACCCAAGAGACCCAGTACTTC. Translated, it gives CASSLGLTQETQYF.

The chain employs TRBV6-6 and TRBJ2-7; TRBD2 agrees at 7 bases. This CDR3 is 14 amino acids long. Trimming removed 2 bases from V and 4 bases from J; junction bases left unmatched: 5. Germline-derived CDR1 and CDR2 are MNHNY and SVGAGI (reference sequence). CDR3 coding DNA: TGTGCCAGCAGTTACGGAGGGACTAATTACGAGCAGTACTTC. Its protein is CASSYGGTNYEQYF.

Only one count was recorded for this clone. V gene TRBV15 combines with J gene TRBJ1-1, with D perhaps TRBD1 (5 bases). There are 15 residues in the CDR3. Trimming removed 0 bases at V and 4 bases at J, with 12 bases between. Germline V gene sequence: CDR1 LNHNV, CDR2 YYDKDF (reference sequence). CDR3 DNA sequence: TGTGCCACCAGCAGAGATCGGGGGGATATCACTGAAGCTTTCTTT. This encodes CATSRDRGDITEAFF.

This chain uses TRBV18 with TRBJ2-2; D is perhaps TRBD2 (6 bases). CDR1 KGHSH and CDR2 LQKENI come from the germline V gene. Trimming removed 3 bases at V and 1 base at J, with 15 bases between. The CDR3 is 17 amino acids. CDR3 nucleotide sequence: TGTGCCAGCTCACCCTGGGTCTTGGAGGGGAACACCGGGGAGCTGTTTTTT. Translating gives CASSPWVLEGNTGELFF.

This clone was recorded only once. The chain couples TRBV5-8 to TRBJ2-7; TRBD2 matches at 8 bases. The germline gives CDR1 SGHTS, CDR2 YDEGEE. V lost 1 base to trimming and J lost 4 bases; unmatched junction nucleotides: 10. This CDR3 contains 16 residues. In DNA, the CDR3 is TGTGCCAGCAGCTTGCACCCAGCGGGGGTTGCATACGAGCAGTACTTC. Amino acids: CASSLHPAGVAYEQYF.

DNA for the CDR3: TGTGCCAGCAGCCTTGCTAGCGGGAGTTACGAGCAGTACTTC. Amino acid sequence: CASSLASGSYEQYF. The chain recombines TRBV5-6 with TRBJ2-7; 10 nucleotides align to TRBD2. V was clipped by 4 bases and J by 4 bases; unmatched bases: 5. Germline V gene sequence: CDR1 SGHDT, CDR2 YYEEEE. There are 14 residues in the CDR3.

The gene calls are TRBV4-2 and TRBJ1-2; TRBD1 matches at 8 bases. CDR1 and CDR2 (germline): LGHNA, YNFKEQ. The V and J ends lost 3 bases and 4 bases, in that order; junction bases with no gene match: 10. The CDR3 spans 16 residues. In DNA form, the CDR3 reads TGTGCCAGCAGCCACGGGGCCGGACAGGGACCCTATGGCTACACCTTC. This gives the protein CASSHGAGQGPYGYTF.

This chain joins TRBV11-2 and TRBJ2-5; weak D call: TRBD2 (5 bases). The CDR3 contains 14 residues. CDR1 and CDR2 from the germline V gene are SGHAT and FQNNGV. Deletions cut 8 bases from V and 4 bases from J, with 17 bases between. CDR3 coding DNA: TGTGCCAGCGGAAACTCGGGAACTTCAGAGACCCAGTACTTC. Translation gives CASGNSGTSETQYF.

This CDR3 is CASSVGTTTDTQYF. The CDR3 coding sequence is TGCGCCAGCAGCGTCGGGACTACCACAGATACGCAGTATTTT. This chain connects TRBV5-1 to TRBJ2-3; TRBD2 aligns across 7 bases. Germline values: CDR1 SGHRS, CDR2 YFSETQ. The V segment lost 4 bases and the J segment 2 bases; nucleotides outside the gene matches: 4. The CDR3 is made up of 14 amino acids.

The rearrangement joins TRBV9 to TRBJ2-7; 7 bases line up with TRBD2. This CDR3 contains 13 residues. Germline values: CDR1 SGDLS, CDR2 YYNGEE. The V gene end was trimmed by 4 bases and the J gene end by 9 bases; junction bases not matched to a gene: 10. The CDR3 loop reads CASSIRLAGGQYF. CDR3 bases: TGTGCCAGCAGCATACGACTAGCCGGAGGGCAGTACTTC.

This clone has a single count. The chain has TRBV4-1 and TRBJ1-6; D is ambiguous. Per germline, CDR1 MGHRA and CDR2 YSYEKL. The CDR3 length is 18 residues. V was shortened by 1 base and J by 0 bases, with 13 bases between the two germline ends. The CDR3 loop is CASSQVALGSSYNSPLHF. The CDR3 DNA sequence: TGCGCCAGCAGCCAAGTGGCCCTTGGGAGCTCCTATAATTCACCCCTCCACTTT.

Regarding this clone: One end of the junction is discordant with germline, which a read error may explain. V usage is TRBV27 and J usage is TRBJ1-2; TRBD1 matches at 9 bases. CDR1 and CDR2 (germline): MNHEY, SMNVEV (reference sequence). This CDR3 region has 15 residues. The CDR3: CASSHTGGAGIVPLF. The DNA for the CDR3 is TGTGCCAGCAGTCACACAGGGGGCGCGGGTATCGTCCCGCTTTTC.

The rearrangement links TRBV7-3 to TRBJ2-2; D not certain. The V gene lost 0 bases and the J gene lost 5 bases, with 4 bases spanning the gap. This CDR3 is 13 amino acids long. CDR1 and CDR2 (germline): SGHTA, FQGTGA. CDR3 bases: TGTGCCAGCAGCTTAACCAGGACCGGGGAGCTGTTTTTT. Its translation: CASSLTRTGELFF.

The chain uses TRBV7-2 and TRBJ2-5; the match to TRBD2 covers 11 bases. Germline lookup yields CDR1 SGHTA and CDR2 FQGNSA. The CDR3 is 15 amino acids. V was pared by 4 bases and J by 5 bases, with 6 bases of the junction left unmatched. In DNA form, the CDR3 reads TGTGCCAGCAGCTCAATAGCGGGAGGGAAGGAGACCCAGTACTTC. It encodes CASSSIAGGKETQYF.

This rearrangement joins TRBV15 to TRBJ2-7; weak D call: TRBD1 (6 bases). The length of the CDR3 is 13 residues. The germline CDR1 and CDR2 sequences are LNHNV and YYDKDF (reference sequence). V shed 4 bases and J shed 5 bases, with 12 bases lying between them. The CDR3: CATSTGKGDEQYF. The CDR3 nucleotides are TGTGCCACCAGCACCGGGAAGGGGGACGAGCAGTACTTC.